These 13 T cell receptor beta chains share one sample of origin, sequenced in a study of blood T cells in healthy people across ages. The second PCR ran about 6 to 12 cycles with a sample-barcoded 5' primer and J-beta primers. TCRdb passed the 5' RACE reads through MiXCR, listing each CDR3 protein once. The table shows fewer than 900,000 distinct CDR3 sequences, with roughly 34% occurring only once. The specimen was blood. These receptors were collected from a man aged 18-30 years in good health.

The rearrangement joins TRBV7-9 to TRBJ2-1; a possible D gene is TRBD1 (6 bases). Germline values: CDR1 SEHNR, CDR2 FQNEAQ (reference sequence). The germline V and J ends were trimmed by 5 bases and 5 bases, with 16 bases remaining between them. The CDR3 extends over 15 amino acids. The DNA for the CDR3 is TGTGCCAGCAGCGTATCTGAGACAGGCAACAATGAGCAGTTCTTC. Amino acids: CASSVSETGNNEQFF.

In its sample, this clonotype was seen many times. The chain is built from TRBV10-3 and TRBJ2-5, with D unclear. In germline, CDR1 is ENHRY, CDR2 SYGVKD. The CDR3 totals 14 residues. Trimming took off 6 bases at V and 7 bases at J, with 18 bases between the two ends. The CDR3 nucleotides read TGTGCCATCAGCCACGGATCTCAGGAAGGGACCCAGTACTTC. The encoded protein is CAISHGSQEGTQYF.

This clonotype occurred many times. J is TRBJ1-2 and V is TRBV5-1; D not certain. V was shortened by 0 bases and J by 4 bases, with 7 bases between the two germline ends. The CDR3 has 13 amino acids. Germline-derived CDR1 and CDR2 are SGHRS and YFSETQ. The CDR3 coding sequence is TGCGCCAGCAGCTTGGACGGAGCCTATGGCTACACCTTC. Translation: CASSLDGAYGYTF.

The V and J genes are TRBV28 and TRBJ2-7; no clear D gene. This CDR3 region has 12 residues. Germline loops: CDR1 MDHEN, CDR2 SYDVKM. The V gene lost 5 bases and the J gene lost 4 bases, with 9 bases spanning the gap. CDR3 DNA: TGTGCCAGCAGTCCCTCTGAGTACGAGCAGTACTTC. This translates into CASSPSEYEQYF. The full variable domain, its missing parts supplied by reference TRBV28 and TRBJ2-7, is DVKVTQSSRYLVKRTGEKVFLECVQDMDHENMFWYRQDPGLGLRLIYFSYDVKMKEKGDIPEGYSVSREKKERFSLILESASTNQTSMYLCASSPSEYEQYFGPGTRLTVT.

As DNA, the CDR3 is TGCAGTGCTAGAGGGTCGGGACTACCATACGAGCAGTACTTC. It codes for CSARGSGLPYEQYF. V gene TRBV20-1 combines with J gene TRBJ2-7; 7 bases align to TRBD2. This CDR3 is 14 amino acids long. Germline trimming cut 1 base from V and 4 bases from J; bases unmatched to any gene: 7. The germline V gene encodes CDR1 DFQATT and CDR2 SNEGSKA (reference sequence).

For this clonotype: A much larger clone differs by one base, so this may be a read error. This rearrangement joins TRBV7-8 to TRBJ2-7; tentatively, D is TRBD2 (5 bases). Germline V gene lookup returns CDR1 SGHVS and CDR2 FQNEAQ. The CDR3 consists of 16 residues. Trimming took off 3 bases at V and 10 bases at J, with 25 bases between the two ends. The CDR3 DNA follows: TGTGCCAGCAGCTTTGAAGCCGGGATCTCCCTTGAAATTCAGTACTTC. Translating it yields CASSFEAGISLEIQYF.

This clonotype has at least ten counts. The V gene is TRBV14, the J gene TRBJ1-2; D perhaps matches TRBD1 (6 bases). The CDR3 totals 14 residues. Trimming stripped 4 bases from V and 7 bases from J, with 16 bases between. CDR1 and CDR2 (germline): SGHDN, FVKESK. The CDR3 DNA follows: TGTGCCAGCAGCCGATGGGACAAGTTAGGTGGCTACACCTTC. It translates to CASSRWDKLGGYTF.

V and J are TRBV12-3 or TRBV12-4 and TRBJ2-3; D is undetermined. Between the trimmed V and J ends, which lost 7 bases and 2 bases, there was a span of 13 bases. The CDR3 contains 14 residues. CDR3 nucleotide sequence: TGTGCCAGCATGGAGATAAGGGTCACAGATACGCAGTATTTT. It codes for CASMEIRVTDTQYF.

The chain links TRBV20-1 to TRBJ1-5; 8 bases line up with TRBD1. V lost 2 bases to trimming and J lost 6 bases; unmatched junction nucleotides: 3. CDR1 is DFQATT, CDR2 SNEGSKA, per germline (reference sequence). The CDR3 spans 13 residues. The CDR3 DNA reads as TGCAGTGCTAGAACAGGGGGACGTCAGCCCCAGCATTTT. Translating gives CSARTGGRQPQHF.

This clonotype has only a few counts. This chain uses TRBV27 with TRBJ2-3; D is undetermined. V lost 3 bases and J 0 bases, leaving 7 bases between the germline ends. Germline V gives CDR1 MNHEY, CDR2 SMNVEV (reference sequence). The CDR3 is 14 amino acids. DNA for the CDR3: TGTGCCAGCAGTTTTGCGACGAGCACAGATACGCAGTATTTT. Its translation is CASSFATSTDTQYF.

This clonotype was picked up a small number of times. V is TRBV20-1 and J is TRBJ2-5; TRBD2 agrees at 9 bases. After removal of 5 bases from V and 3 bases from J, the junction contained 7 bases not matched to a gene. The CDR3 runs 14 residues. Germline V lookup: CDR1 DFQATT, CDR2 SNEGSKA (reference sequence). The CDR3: CSASLAGGKETQYF. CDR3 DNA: TGCAGTGCTTCCCTGGCGGGGGGGAAAGAGACCCAGTACTTC.

The CDR3 region is CASSASGSGGYEQYF. In DNA form, the CDR3 reads TGTGCCAGCAGCGCGTCGGGTTCCGGAGGGTACGAGCAGTACTTC. The rearrangement uses TRBV7-6 and TRBJ2-4; D possibly corresponds to TRBD2 (6 bases). The tail of the sequence fits TRBJ2-7 better, so the J call may be wrong. CDR3 length: 15 residues. Germline values: CDR1 SGHVS, CDR2 FNYEAQ.

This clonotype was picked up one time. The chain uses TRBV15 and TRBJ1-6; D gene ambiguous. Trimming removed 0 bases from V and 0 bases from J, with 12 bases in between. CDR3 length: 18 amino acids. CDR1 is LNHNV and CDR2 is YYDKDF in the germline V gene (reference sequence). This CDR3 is CATSRDRLWGSYNSPLHF. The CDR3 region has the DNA TGTGCCACCAGCAGAGATCGGCTCTGGGGCTCCTATAATTCACCCCTCCACTTT.